The source of this T cell receptor beta chain is a study of blood T cell repertoires in COVID-19. About the research overall: The United States, Italy and Spain supplied acute and convalescent COVID-19 samples. Sample material is recorded as cDNA or gDNA derived from T cells, B-cell-depleted T cells, or PBMCs.

In the original analysis: Reference gene primer amplification gave nucleated cell count estimates. The repertoire was sequenced with immunoSEQ multiplex PCR; TCRdb's copy has only in-frame clones and lacks some. That table furnishes V, J and clone size, whereas the DNA furnished D and trimming. The sample yields 65,000 to 95,000 clones, 88% seen once. Germline V lookup: CDR1 MNHEY, CDR2 SVGAGI. The CDR3 covers 14 residues. Trimming at V came to 6 bases and at J to 3 bases, leaving 5 bases not matched to a gene. Sequencing was carried out using peripheral blood. This receptor was identified in a man between 65 and 85 years old with active or convalescent COVID-19. The genes are TRBV6-5 and TRBJ1-3; 7 bases fit TRBD1. This chain's CDR3 is CASSPGQDGNTIYF. The CDR3 DNA reads TGTGCCAGCAGCCCCGGACAGGATGGAAACACCATATATTTT.